This TCR beta chain stems from a study of blood T cells in healthy people across ages. The CDR3 runs 14 residues. Deletions cut 6 bases from V and 4 bases from J, with 15 bases between. At least ten counts were recorded for this clonotype. Through a sample-barcoded 5' primer and a J-beta primer mix, a second PCR was run for roughly 7 to 12 cycles. One entry per CDR3 protein, called by TCRdb with MiXCR from the 5' RACE reads. The sample has 1.5 million to 2 million distinct CDR3 sequences; approximately 30% are singletons. This sequence was found in a woman aged 25 to 39 in good health. The rearrangement links TRBV12-3 or TRBV12-4 to TRBJ1-2; possibly TRBD1 for D (6 bases). What was sequenced was blood. CDR3 in amino acids: CASRNRATLYGYTF. The CDR3, as DNA: TGTGCCAGCAGAAACAGGGCTACCCTCTATGGCTACACCTTC.